This TCR beta chain was sequenced during a study of shared clonotypes between healthy human individuals. General observations from the study: Non-shared clonotypes had lower generation probabilities than clonotypes shared by all four sorted-subset donors.

Those who donated were healthy HIV-negative adults, with no recent acute infections or vaccinations reported. Naive CD45RA+ and memory CD45RA-negative subsets were split from CD4+ cells. As to this clone: Its antigen is currently unknown.

CDR3 length equals 13 residues. Trimming took 3 bases from V and 5 from J, leaving 10 bases between them. CDR1 and CDR2 (germline): KGHSH, LQKENI. The authors split each subset's genomic DNA evenly across several immunoSEQ plates. Sequencing used immunoSEQ multiplex PCR; TCRdb keeps in-frame clones, though not all of them. The sample has more than 500,000 clones; roughly 95% are singletons. This TCR was sampled from a woman aged 25 to 45 in good health. V usage is TRBV18 and J usage is TRBJ2-5; D unclear. Sequencing was done on a sample of naive CD4+ T cells sorted from blood. Subset in this sample: CD45RA+ positively selected. CDR3 amino acids: CASSPQASETQYF. The CDR3 DNA sequence: TGTGCCAGCTCACCGCAGGCTTCCGAGACCCAGTACTTC. Full variable domain (missing parts from reference TRBV18 and TRBJ2-5): NAGVMQNPRHLVRRRGQEARLRCSPMKGHSHVYWYRQLPEEGLKFMVYLQKENIIDESGMPKERFSAEFPKEGPSILRIQQVVRGDSAAYFCASSPQASETQYFGPGTRLLVL.